The clone carrying this T cell receptor beta chain was seen many times. Its specificity is unknown. CDR3 length: 14 residues. The germline V and J ends were trimmed by 4 bases and 3 bases, with 10 bases remaining between them. Germline V gene data show CDR1 as SGHTA and CDR2 as FQGNSA. The data originate from a study of identical twins. MiXCR was run by TCRdb on the 5' RACE reads, yielding one entry per CDR3 protein. The table includes 250,000 or so distinct CDR3 sequences, about 8% detected once. The study's findings and limits: Cord blood beta clonotypes present at high abundance carried fewer insertions; no such pattern appeared in memory repertoires. Researchers caution that invariant MAIT and iNKT cells could partly confound zero-insertion analyses.

This same sample was also part of a study on yellow fever vaccine responses in identical twins. That work contributes: Among the twins, the vaccine T cell response reportedly seemed partly convergent and partly personalized.

The J gene is TRBJ2-1, the V gene TRBV7-2, with TRBD1 as a possible D gene (5 bases). The receptor was derived from a woman between 18 and 30 years old in good health. The sequenced sample was CD8+ T cells sorted from blood. CDR3 loop: CASSYGHGYNEQFF. CDR3 DNA: TGTGCCAGCAGCTACGGACACGGCTACAATGAGCAGTTCTTC.